This T cell receptor beta chain was found in a study of CD8 T cells in Susac syndrome. Random hexamers were used to reverse transcribe an amount of about 0.45 to 1 ug RNA. TCRdb analysed the immunoSEQ multiplex PCR reads with MiXCR anew, one entry per CDR3 protein. In the table there are 150,000 to 200,000 distinct CDR3 sequences, 85% to 95% of which are singletons. Control patients had untreated stable or active relapsing-remitting multiple sclerosis by revised McDonald criteria. This clonotype has a single count. The ends were cut back, 5 bases at V and 0 bases at J, with 20 bases in the middle. This CDR3 comprises 17 residues. CDR1 and CDR2 (germline): LNHDA, SQIVND (reference sequence).

This chain links TRBV19 with TRBJ2-7; D ambiguous. The sequenced sample was CD8+ T cells from PBMCs. This receptor was obtained from a human donor with multiple sclerosis. The CDR3 nucleotides read TGTGCCAGTAGTTCCCTCGGCCGGGCAACCCGCTCCTACGAGCAGTACTTC. Amino acids: CASSSLGRATRSYEQYF.